This record covers a single T cell receptor beta chain. Antigen: not known. Germline V lookup: CDR1 MNHEY, CDR2 SMNVEV (reference sequence). The CDR3 has 13 residues. V gave up 3 bases and J gave up 4 bases; unmatched junction bases: 2. The data belong to a study of radiation and T cells in renal cell carcinoma. The data were produced by immunoSEQ multiplex PCR, yet TCRdb's version contains in-frame clones alone and is incomplete. Seen here are tens of thousands of clones, 70% to 80% observed once, and the top ten hold about 40%. Study-wide points: Top tumor clonotypes rose in blood 2 weeks post-radiation, then contracted.

Specified time point: baseline pretreatment blood. Described treatment: 15 Gy SBRT to primary tumor, nephrectomy 4 weeks later. Serial blood draws occurred at baseline and 2 and 4 weeks post-SBRT. This renal cell carcinoma was of the clear cell type. The V and J genes are TRBV27 and TRBJ1-2, with TRBD1 matching over 7 bases. The origin of this receptor is a man aged 60-69 years with renal cell carcinoma. Sequenced material: blood, taken from a patient whose treatment included radiotherapy and nephrectomy. The CDR3 DNA sequence: TGTGCCAGCAGTTTGCAGGGGGTCTATGGCTACACCTTC. Translated, it gives CASSLQGVYGYTF.